Each of the 5 T cell receptor beta chains below was sequenced from the same sample in a study of Ad26.COV2.S vaccination and SARS-CoV-2 variants. Sequencing was performed with immunoSEQ multiplex PCR; in TCRdb, only in-frame clones are kept and a portion is missing. The sample shows under 600,000 clones, 89% of them seen only once. Documented treatment: roughly 20 received Ad26.COV2.S at low or high dose, single or two shots; several received placebo; per-sample allocation not given. Sampling was performed 63 days after the first vaccine or placebo injection. The material was peripheral blood, obtained in a trial of Ad26.COV2.S vaccine versus placebo. The receptor set was obtained from a person between 18 and 65 years old who received the Ad26.COV2.S COVID-19 vaccine or a placebo.

The chain joins TRBV10-3 to TRBJ2-7; unclear D gene. The CDR3 is 13 residues long. Germline assignment: CDR1 ENHRY and CDR2 SYGVKD. Trimming stripped 7 bases from V and 0 bases from J, with 10 bases between. The CDR3 protein is CAINDPPSYEQYF. CDR3 nucleotide sequence: TGTGCCATCAACGATCCTCCCTCCTACGAGCAGTACTTC.

This chain links TRBV6-5 with TRBJ1-5; D remains ambiguous. Trimming stripped 6 bases from V and 3 bases from J, with 9 bases between. The CDR3 is 13 residues long. Germline lookup yields CDR1 MNHEY and CDR2 SVGAGI. The CDR3 region is CASRSYDNQPQHF. The CDR3 DNA sequence: TGTGCCAGCAGGTCGTATGACAATCAGCCCCAGCATTTT.

The chain uses TRBV7-3 and TRBJ2-1, with TRBD2 matching over 9 bases. After removal of 5 bases from V and 5 bases from J, the junction contained 7 bases not matched to a gene. The length of the CDR3 is 15 residues. Germline V lookup: CDR1 SGHTA, CDR2 FQGTGA. DNA of the CDR3: TGTGCCAGCAGCCTCGCGGGAGGGAATAACAATGAGCAGTTCTTC. This codes for CASSLAGGNNNEQFF.

J is TRBJ1-5 and V is TRBV9; TRBD1 might be the D (6 bases). The germline CDR1 and CDR2 sequences are SGDLS and YYNGEE. The CDR3 sequence is 14 residues long. Trimming removed 4 bases from V and 6 bases from J, with 14 bases in between. CDR3 protein: CASSLGAGAQPQHF. The CDR3 bases are TGTGCCAGCAGCCTCGGGGCAGGGGCTCAGCCCCAGCATTTT.

The chain couples TRBV10-3 to TRBJ1-2, with D unclear. Trimming shortened V by 0 bases and J by 3 bases, and 2 bases separated the two germline ends. CDR3 length: 12 residues. Germline CDR1 is ENHRY and CDR2 is SYGVKD. CDR3 DNA sequence: TGTGCCATCAGTGAGTCCCACTATGGCTACACCTTC. It yields the protein CAISESHYGYTF.